This T cell receptor (beta chain) comes out of a study of CD4 T cell repertoires in COVID-19 (dated by TCRdb to about 2021). For the wider study: For cross-reactivity analysis, CFSE-low cells were expanded with IL-2 for 9 to 11 days, then relabeled and restimulated with spike proteins from other coronaviruses. In COVID-19-recovered individuals, the study described naturally processed CD4+ T cell responses to SARS-CoV-2 spike and nucleoprotein and used TCR Vbeta sequencing to evaluate clonal composition. In a few recovered individuals, the researchers analyzed the TCR Vbeta repertoire of SARS-CoV-2-reactive T cells at the subset level.

The library relied on the immunoSEQ multiplex PCR assay. Regarding the original processing steps: To quantify how much the repertoires of different subsets overlapped, the Chao-Jaccard similarity index was used along with counts of shared clonotypes. Imported from immuneACCESS, the table was reduced by TCRdb to in-frame sequences with V and J called. These copies leave out some clones; in studies compared against another copy, an unresolved V gene accounts for under half, and the cause of the remainder is not known. V, J and clone size were drawn from that table, and D and trimming were deduced from the DNA. A total of some 80,000 clones appear in this sample, roughly 85% of them only once. Of the sample, roughly 0.6% falls within the top ten clones. CDR1 SGHTA and CDR2 FQGNSA are derived from the germline V gene. The CDR3, cysteine through phenylalanine, is 15 amino acids long. Kept here is only the CDR3 DNA, which spans 45 bases and is read in frame from base 1. At the junction V is shortened by 1 base and J by 2 bases, with 11 bases in between.

Reading the label with the study, this specimen's time point is: sample from a COVID-19-recovered individual after infection. The donors were patients who had gone through COVID-19 ranging from mild to severe and had recovered. Memory T cell samples that were not cultured were sequenced immediately after ex vivo isolation. CD4+ total memory, central memory, effector memory and circulating T follicular helper cells were isolated from peripheral blood mononuclear cells. Paper-wide results and their limitations: Several of the most expanded SARS-CoV-2-reactive clonotypes were found to be shared between two or all three memory subsets, suggesting intraclonal diversification. Consistent with cross-reactivity, between roughly 6.5 and 27% of SARS-CoV-2 clonotypes also showed up in secondary cultures stimulated with SARS-CoV and/or HKU1 spike.

This clone was recorded once. The clone's antigen remains unknown. The record has no base qualities; no much larger clone is one base away. The clonotype originates from a human donor who had COVID-19. The chain couples TRBV7-2 to TRBJ2-5; TRBD1 is possibly the D segment (6 matching bases). The specimen was CD4+ T cells from peripheral blood, collected after recovery from COVID-19. The DNA sequence reads TGTGCCAGCAGCTTAGATCCCGGGACACAAGAGACCCAGTACTTC. It encodes CASSLDPGTQETQYF.